What follows are 27 T cell receptor beta chains derived from one specimen sequenced in a study of CD8+ T cells in alopecia areata. Treatment given: oral pan-JAK inhibitor, 5-10 mg twice daily. Extraction and reverse transcription of RNA yielded cDNA as the sequencing template. Sequencing was performed with immunoSEQ multiplex PCR; in TCRdb, only in-frame clones are kept and a portion is missing. The sample yields 80,000 to 95,000 clones, about 40% seen once. The sample in question was CD8+ T cells sorted from blood, obtained at week 24, from a patient treated with tofacitinib. All receptors derive from a human donor with alopecia areata.

V and J are TRBV29-1 and TRBJ2-7; TRBD1 is a possible D gene (6 bases). In germline, CDR1 is SQVTM, CDR2 ANQGSEA. V was shortened by 6 bases and J by 0 bases, with 12 bases between the two germline ends. This CDR3 has 13 residues. DNA of the CDR3: TGCAGCGTCCTTATGACAGGCTCCTACGAGCAGTACTTC. Translating gives CSVLMTGSYEQYF.

V is TRBV7-2 and J is TRBJ1-5; the D gene is possibly TRBD1 (6 bases). CDR3 length equals 15 residues. V lost 2 bases and J 3 bases, leaving 11 bases between the germline ends. CDR1 is SGHTA and CDR2 is FQGNSA in the germline V gene. This chain's CDR3 is CASSLRGNFNQPQHF. CDR3 in DNA: TGTGCCAGCAGCTTAAGGGGGAACTTCAATCAGCCCCAGCATTTT.

This clone was seen a handful of times. This chain joins TRBV6-1 and TRBJ1-5, with D possibly matching TRBD1 (5 bases). Trimming left V 2 bases short and J 4 bases short, with 15 bases between. CDR1 is MNHNS, CDR2 SASEGT, per germline. The CDR3 is 16 residues long. The CDR3 here is CASSELRTGANQPQHF. In DNA form, the CDR3 reads TGTGCCAGCAGTGAACTAAGGACCGGGGCGAATCAGCCCCAGCATTTT.

This sequence joins TRBV19 and TRBJ1-1; D is unresolved. The germline V and J ends were trimmed by 6 bases and 2 bases, with 7 bases remaining between them. CDR1 is LNHDA and CDR2 is SQIVND in the germline V gene (reference sequence). The CDR3 has 12 amino acids. The CDR3 DNA reads as TGTGCCAGTAGACCGGGTAACACTGAAGCTTTCTTT. Protein product: CASRPGNTEAFF.

The gene calls are TRBV4-3 and TRBJ2-4, with a weak D call TRBD1 (6 bases). Germline V gives CDR1 LGHNA, CDR2 YSLEER. V lost 1 base and J 8 bases, leaving 9 bases between the germline ends. The CDR3 is 13 residues long. In nucleotides, the CDR3 is TGCGCCAGCAGCCAAGGAGGGGGAGACATTCAGTACTTC. This encodes CASSQGGGDIQYF.

This clone was counted between two and nine times. J is TRBJ1-5 and V is TRBV5-6, with D hard to call. This CDR3 is 14 amino acids long. Germline V gives CDR1 SGHDT, CDR2 YYEEEE. The V and J ends lost 2 bases and 0 bases respectively, with 6 bases between them. CDR3 nucleotides: TGTGCCAGCAGCTTCGGGGATAGCAATCAGCCCCAGCATTTT. It encodes CASSFGDSNQPQHF.

This clone came up once. The chain carries TRBV30 and TRBJ2-5; D may match TRBD1 or TRBD2 (6 bases each). Germline values: CDR1 GTSNPN, CDR2 SVGIG (reference sequence). The V gene lost 1 base and the J gene lost 4 bases, with 13 bases spanning the gap. The CDR3 is 14 amino acids. This CDR3 is CAWSAPGGGETQYF. CDR3 nucleotides: TGTGCCTGGAGTGCACCCGGGGGCGGAGAGACCCAGTACTTC.

The sample holds a few counts of this clone. The chain has TRBV9 and TRBJ2-7; D remains unclear. CDR1 SGDLS and CDR2 YYNGEE come from the germline V gene. V shed 0 bases and J shed 6 bases, with 7 bases lying between them. The CDR3 contains 12 residues. CDR3 sequence: CASSVGPGEQYF. CDR3 coding DNA: TGTGCCAGCAGCGTAGGGCCGGGCGAGCAGTACTTC.

This sequence joins TRBV5-1 and TRBJ2-7, with D possibly matching TRBD2 (5 bases). Germline lookup yields CDR1 SGHRS and CDR2 YFSETQ. The CDR3 loop spans 14 amino acids. Trimming cost V 0 bases and J 3 bases, with 10 bases left between them. CDR3 nucleotide sequence: TGCGCCAGCAGCTTGGAGTGGGAGATCTACGAGCAGTACTTC. Its translation is CASSLEWEIYEQYF.

The chain couples TRBV27 to TRBJ2-7; no firm D call. The V end was cut by 0 bases, the J end by 2 bases, with 8 bases between. This CDR3 is 14 amino acids long. Germline CDR1 reads MNHEY; CDR2 reads SMNVEV (reference sequence). CDR3 in DNA: TGTGCCAGCAGTTTATCTACGAGGCCCTACGAGCAGTACTTC. It yields the protein CASSLSTRPYEQYF.

This sequence joins TRBV9 and TRBJ1-5, with D maybe TRBD1 (5 bases). V lost 4 bases and J lost 3, with 14 bases in between. The V gene's germline CDR1 is SGDLS and CDR2 YYNGEE. The CDR3 covers 15 residues. Here the CDR3 reads CASSSTGTDNQPQHF. CDR3 coding DNA: TGTGCCAGCAGCTCGACTGGGACCGACAATCAGCCCCAGCATTTT.

A word on this clone: Other DNA sequences of this sample code for an identical CDR3. This chain joins TRBV7-9 and TRBJ1-1; D not certain. V was shortened by 1 base and J by 5 bases, with 5 bases between the two germline ends. Per the germline V gene, CDR1 is SEHNR and CDR2 is FQNEAQ (reference sequence). The CDR3 totals 12 residues. In nucleotides, the CDR3 is TGTGCCAGCAGCTTAGGAGCAACTGAAGCTTTCTTT. Its translation: CASSLGATEAFF.

This clone was picked up a small number of times. The chain employs TRBV7-8 and TRBJ2-1; D not resolved. The V and J ends lost 4 bases and 8 bases respectively, with 24 bases between them. The CDR3 is made up of 17 amino acids. The germline V gene encodes CDR1 SGHVS and CDR2 FQNEAQ. The CDR3 spells CASSSNWVIEGGDEQFF. The CDR3 bases are TGTGCCAGCAGCTCAAACTGGGTAATTGAAGGTGGTGATGAGCAGTTCTTC.

This clone was observed a handful of times. The V and J genes are TRBV11-2 and TRBJ2-4; a weak D match, TRBD1 (5 bases). The CDR3 consists of 15 residues. V was pared by 1 base and J by 12 bases, with 19 bases between. Germline CDR1 SGHAT, CDR2 FQNNGV. CDR3 nucleotides: TGTGCCAGCAGCTTAGTTCTTGGCGCCAGGGAAACTCAGTACTTC. This codes for CASSLVLGARETQYF.

This clone came up a few times. This chain links TRBV11-2 with TRBJ2-7, with a possible D match to TRBD2 (6 bases). The V gene's germline CDR1 is SGHAT and CDR2 FQNNGV. The CDR3 totals 15 residues. V gave up 4 bases and J gave up 2 bases, with 15 bases separating them. CDR3 sequence: CASSSRDSNTYEQYF. DNA of the CDR3: TGTGCCAGCAGCTCCCGGGACTCCAATACCTACGAGCAGTACTTC.

The chain is built from TRBV9 and TRBJ2-7, with 8 bases aligning to TRBD1. Germline V gene data show CDR1 as SGDLS and CDR2 as YYNGEE. The V and J ends lost 4 bases and 6 bases, in that order; junction bases with no gene match: 3. The CDR3 runs to 12 residues. The CDR3, as DNA: TGTGCCAGCAGCCCCACAGGGGGCGAGCAGTACTTC. Translation: CASSPTGGEQYF.

This clone was found a few times. This chain links TRBV7-9 with TRBJ2-6, with D possibly matching TRBD1 (5 bases). The V end was cut by 5 bases, the J end by 2 bases, with 22 bases between. This CDR3 is built from 19 residues. Looked up from germline, CDR1 is SEHNR and CDR2 is FQNEAQ (reference sequence). This CDR3 reads CASSQNRHSTLTGANVLTF. As DNA, the CDR3 is TGTGCCAGCAGCCAGAACAGGCATTCGACCCTTACTGGGGCCAACGTCCTGACTTTC.

The rearrangement links TRBV29-1 to TRBJ2-3, with TRBD2 matching 10 bases. The CDR3 is made up of 14 amino acids. The trim removed 6 bases at V and 6 bases at J, leaving 9 bases unmatched. Germline-derived CDR1 and CDR2 are SQVTM and ANQGSEA. In DNA, the CDR3 is TGCAGCGTCCCCCAAGCGGGAGGGGGGGATACGCAGTATTTT. Translating it yields CSVPQAGGGDTQYF.

The chain is built from TRBV28 and TRBJ2-3, with 8 bases fitting TRBD2. CDR3 length: 14 amino acids. From germline, CDR1 is MDHEN and CDR2 SYDVKM. V dropped 5 bases and J dropped 5; count of bases not matched to a gene: 6. CDR3 protein: CASSGGTRLDTQYF. The CDR3 DNA is TGTGCCAGCAGTGGTGGGACTAGGTTAGATACGCAGTATTTT.

This clone has only one observation. V usage is TRBV6-1 and J usage is TRBJ2-7; D remains unclear. V shed 2 bases and J shed 0 bases, with 11 bases lying between them. The germline gives CDR1 MNHNS, CDR2 SASEGT. The CDR3 length is 15 residues. The CDR3 bases are TGTGCCAGCAGTGAACATACGCGGCCCTCCTACGAGCAGTACTTC. As protein: CASSEHTRPSYEQYF.

This clone has just a few counts. The chain has TRBV23-1 and TRBJ2-2, with TRBD1 matching over 7 bases. TRBV23-1 is marked as an open reading frame, function uncertain. Trimming cost V 4 bases and J 3 bases; bases outside gene matches: 8. This CDR3 region has 16 residues. The CDR3 region is CASSPLHRGYTGELFF. Here the CDR3 DNA reads TGCGCCAGCAGTCCCCTTCACAGGGGATACACCGGGGAGCTGTTTTTT.

The V call is TRBV9, the J call TRBJ2-5; D call uncertain. The CDR3 spans 12 residues. Germline values: CDR1 SGDLS, CDR2 YYNGEE. Trimming removed 3 bases from V and 5 bases from J, with 8 bases in between. DNA of the CDR3: TGTGCCAGCAGCGGGATTGTGGAGACCCAGTACTTC. Residues: CASSGIVETQYF.

The J gene is TRBJ2-7, the V gene TRBV2, with D unclear. Trimming took off 7 bases at V and 3 bases at J, with 7 bases between the two ends. Germline V gives CDR1 SNHLY, CDR2 FYNNEI. CDR3 length: 11 residues. CDR3 coding DNA: TGTGCCAGCACAGCTGACTACGAGCAGTACTTC. It translates to CASTADYEQYF.

The V gene is TRBV5-1, the J gene TRBJ2-1; 11 positions match TRBD2. Trimming cost V 4 bases and J 8 bases; bases outside gene matches: 8. The CDR3 length is 15 residues. In germline, CDR1 is SGHRS, CDR2 YFSETQ. For the CDR3, the DNA is TGCGCCAGCAGCCCGGGGACTAGCGGAGAGGATGAGCAGTTCTTC. Protein product: CASSPGTSGEDEQFF.

This clone showed up just a few times. The chain uses TRBV29-1 and TRBJ1-1; 7 positions match TRBD1. Trimming at V came to 2 bases and at J to 5 bases, leaving 11 bases not matched to a gene. The germline CDR1 and CDR2 sequences are SQVTM and ANQGSEA. CDR3 length equals 15 residues. Here the CDR3 DNA reads TGCAGCGTTGAAAACCGACAGGGAAGAGGGACTGAAGCTTTCTTT. Translating it yields CSVENRQGRGTEAFF.

This clone was seen just once. The V call is TRBV9, the J call TRBJ2-7; weak D call: TRBD2 (6 bases). V lost 0 bases to trimming and J lost 0 bases, with 10 bases between them. CDR1 and CDR2 (germline): SGDLS, YYNGEE. This CDR3 has 15 residues. The CDR3: CASSVAASDSYEQYF. The CDR3 DNA is TGTGCCAGCAGCGTAGCGGCTAGCGACTCCTACGAGCAGTACTTC. The whole variable domain, remainder taken from reference TRBV9 and TRBJ2-7, is DSGVTQTPKHLITATGQRVTLRCSPRSGDLSVYWYQQSLDQGLQFLIQYYNGEERAKGNILERFSAQQFPDLHSELNLSSLELGDSALYFCASSVAASDSYEQYFGPGTRLTVT.

This clone showed up just a few times. The chain is built from TRBV5-1 and TRBJ1-1; a weak D match, TRBD1 (6 bases). Germline CDR1 reads SGHRS; CDR2 reads YFSETQ. The germline V and J ends were trimmed by 2 bases and 4 bases, with 15 bases remaining between them. This CDR3 is 15 amino acids long. The CDR3 nucleotides are TGCGCCAGCAGCTTACGCGGGGGCGCGACCACTGAAGCTTTCTTT. This translates into CASSLRGGATTEAFF.